Described below is a single T cell receptor (beta chain) sequence and its context. Its antigen is unidentified. V trimming: 3 bases; J trimming: 2 bases; junction bases outside the gene matches: 4. Looked up from germline, CDR1 is SNHLY and CDR2 is FYNNEI. This CDR3 region has 16 residues. This entry is derived from a study of cytomegalovirus exposure and HLA in healthy donors. Study-wide results and caveats: In an earlier analysis, productive rearrangement rates for most beta V segments clustered near 87% or 30%. By a later analysis, the bulk of CMV-associated TCR beta chains appeared HLA-restricted. The number of N-insertions in an Asian-associated ancestry cluster was reportedly below the approximately 690-donor mean in a later analysis.

The primer mix had 60 Vbeta and 13 Jbeta primers. Sequencing was performed with immunoSEQ multiplex PCR; in TCRdb, only in-frame clones are kept and a portion is missing. The sample has around 130,000 clones; about 80% are singletons. This sequence joins TRBV2 and TRBJ2-2; 9 positions match TRBD1. The material sequenced was PBMCs. The origin of this receptor is a man in his fifties or sixties in good health and CMV-seronegative. The CDR3 DNA is TGTGCCAGCAGTGATGACAGGGGGGCTAACACCGGGGAGCTGTTTTTT. Amino acids: CASSDDRGANTGELFF.